Listed below are T cell receptor beta chains from one sample, sequenced in a study of identical twins. From the 5' RACE reads, TCRdb called clonotypes with MiXCR, one entry per CDR3 protein. The data hold some 710,000 distinct CDR3 sequences, with roughly 6.2% observed a single time. Sequences were obtained from naive T cells sorted from blood. These receptors all come from a man between 18 and 29 years old in good health. The conserved cysteine and the conserved F or W are not part of the CDR3 here. Where a row states a size, it is once, few, many or the class of an expanded clone; other rows omit it.

V,J,size,CDR3
TRBV12-3/TRBV12-4,TRBJ2-1,many,ASGRADNEQF
TRBV5-6,TRBJ2-6,few,ASSQDIFSGANVLT
TRBV29-1,TRBJ2-1,.,SENRRESRNEQF
TRBV6-1,TRBJ2-2,.,ASSQRPNSNTGELF
TRBV27,TRBJ2-6,few,ASSLSDVIGANVLT
TRBV18,TRBJ2-5,.,ASSPRRTYQETQY
TRBV20-1,TRBJ2-5,many,SAPTSGKQETQY
TRBV20-1,TRBJ2-5,many,SAGRQGWAQETQY
TRBV6-1,TRBJ2-7,few,ASKDNGAYEQY
TRBV12-3/TRBV12-4,TRBJ2-1,many,ASTGTSGSNEQF
TRBV4-2,TRBJ2-3,.,ASSQEGQSTDTQY
TRBV5-6,TRBJ2-1,many,ASRREGYNEQF
TRBV7-9,TRBJ2-7,many,ASSSSTGWGEQY
TRBV5-1,TRBJ1-1,many,ASSYPGQGEAF
TRBV11-2,TRBJ2-3,.,ASSPQGVSAGGLSSTQY
TRBV29-1,TRBJ2-5,.,SAKQGGRTTAQETQY
TRBV7-8,TRBJ2-1,many,ASSPAGTGMNEQF
TRBV7-9,TRBJ1-1,many,ASSLFVGGVF
TRBV13,TRBJ2-7,few,ASSLWTGEGTEQY
TRBV12-3/TRBV12-4,TRBJ1-5,many,ASSLDTAGQPQH
TRBV5-1,TRBJ2-5,few,ASSAVDQETQY
TRBV11-2,TRBJ2-3,.,ASSSRSGPLTDTQY
TRBV7-6,TRBJ2-2,.,ASSLALSTGANTGELF
TRBV29-1,TRBJ2-1,many,SVWTSGRGKF
TRBV7-6,TRBJ2-1,few,ASSLDLAGNYNEQF
TRBV20-1,TRBJ2-7,many,SAQRAGTPTYEQY
TRBV27,TRBJ2-1,few,ASSSIIIGGYSYNEQF
TRBV20-1,TRBJ2-7,few,SADYYEQY
TRBV3-1,TRBJ2-7,few,ASSQDGMWVRTYEQY
TRBV7-2,TRBJ1-5,few,ASSLGPGYQPQQ
TRBV6-5,TRBJ1-1,.,ASSYSIPGGADTEAF
TRBV20-1,TRBJ1-1,many,SARVEGPNTEAF
TRBV15,TRBJ2-5,few,ATSRGGRETQY
TRBV11-3,TRBJ2-3,few,ASSPHPGGTDTQY
TRBV20-1,TRBJ1-5,many,SALDGHQPQH
TRBV5-1,TRBJ2-2,many,ASSLGTGLANTGELF
TRBV12-3/TRBV12-4,TRBJ1-4,many,ASSLGQANEKLF
TRBV20-1,TRBJ2-7,many,SARATGISYEQY
TRBV6-1,TRBJ2-3,many,ASRRAVITDTQY
TRBV12-3/TRBV12-4,TRBJ2-5,few,ASSKYVETQY
TRBV29-1,TRBJ1-1,many,SVLRTGNTEAF
TRBV24-1,TRBJ2-5,few,ATSDPVQGAKETQY
TRBV14,TRBJ2-1,few,ASSHAQGTRRVNEQF
TRBV20-1,TRBJ2-2,many,SARDRLAGGTGELF
TRBV10-2,TRBJ1-6,many,ASRRGWGENSPLH
TRBV12-3/TRBV12-4,TRBJ2-7,many,ASRAVRGEQY
TRBV10-3,TRBJ2-7,few,AISASPGTSPWDEQY
TRBV20-1,TRBJ2-7,many,SARDDRGRSYEQY
TRBV11-2,TRBJ1-2,many,ASSRNQGDLYGYT
TRBV6-2/TRBV6-3,TRBJ1-1,many,ASSYRTVNTEAF
TRBV11-2,TRBJ2-5,many,ASSLWGGETQY
TRBV5-1,TRBJ1-1,few,ASSSDREEGDTEAF
TRBV5-1,TRBJ2-1,many,ASNAVGREQF